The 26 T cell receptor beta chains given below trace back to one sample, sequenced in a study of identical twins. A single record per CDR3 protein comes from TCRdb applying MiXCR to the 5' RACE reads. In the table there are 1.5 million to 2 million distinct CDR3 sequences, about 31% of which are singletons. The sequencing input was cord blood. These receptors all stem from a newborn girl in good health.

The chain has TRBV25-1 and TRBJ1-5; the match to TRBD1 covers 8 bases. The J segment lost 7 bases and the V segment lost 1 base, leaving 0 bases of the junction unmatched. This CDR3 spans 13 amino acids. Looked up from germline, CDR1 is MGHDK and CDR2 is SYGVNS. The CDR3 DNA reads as TGTGCCAGCAGTGAATCAGGGGGCCAGCCCCAGCATTTT. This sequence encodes CASSESGGQPQHF. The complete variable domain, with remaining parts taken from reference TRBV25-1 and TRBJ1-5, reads EADIYQTPRYLVIGTGKKITLECSQTMGHDKMYWYQQDPGMELHLIHYSYGVNSTEKGDLSSESTVSRIRTEHFPLTLESARPSHTSQYLCASSESGGQPQHFGDGTRLSIL.

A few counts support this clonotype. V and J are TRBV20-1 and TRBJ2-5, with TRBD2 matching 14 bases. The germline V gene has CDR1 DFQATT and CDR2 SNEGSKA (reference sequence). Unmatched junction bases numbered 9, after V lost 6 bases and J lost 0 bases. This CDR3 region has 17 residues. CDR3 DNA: TGCAGTGCGCGACTAGCGGGGGGGGTACCTTACCAAGAGACCCAGTACTTC. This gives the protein CSARLAGGVPYQETQYF.

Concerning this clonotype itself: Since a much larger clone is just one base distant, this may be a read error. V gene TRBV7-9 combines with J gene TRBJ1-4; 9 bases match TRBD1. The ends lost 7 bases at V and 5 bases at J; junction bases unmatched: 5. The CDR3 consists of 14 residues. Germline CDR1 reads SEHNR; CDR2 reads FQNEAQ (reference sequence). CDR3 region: CASTTGTGNEKLFF. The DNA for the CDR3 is TGTGCCAGCACCACCGGGACAGGGAATGAAAAACTGTTTTTT.

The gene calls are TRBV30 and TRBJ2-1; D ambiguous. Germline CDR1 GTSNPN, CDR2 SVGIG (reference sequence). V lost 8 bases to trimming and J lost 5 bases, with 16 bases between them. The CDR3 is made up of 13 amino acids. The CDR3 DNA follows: TGTGCCCTGGATGTAGCTCGCCACAATGAGCAGTTCTTC. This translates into CALDVARHNEQFF.

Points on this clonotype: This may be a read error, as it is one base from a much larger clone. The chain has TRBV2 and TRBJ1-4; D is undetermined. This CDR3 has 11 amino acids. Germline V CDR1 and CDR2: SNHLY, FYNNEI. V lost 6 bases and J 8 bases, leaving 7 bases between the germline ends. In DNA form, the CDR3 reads TGTGCCAGCAGGCAGACAGAAAAACTGTTTTTT. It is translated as CASRQTEKLFF.

The CDR3 coding sequence is TGCAGTGCGCCCTGGAGCGGGGCCTACAATGAGCAGTACTTC. Protein: CSAPWSGAYNEQYF. This chain joins TRBV20-1 and TRBJ2-1; 7 bases line up with TRBD2. Gene TRBJ2-7 matches the end of the DNA better, so the J call may be wrong. CDR1 is DFQATT and CDR2 is SNEGSKA in the germline V gene (reference sequence). The CDR3 contains 14 residues.

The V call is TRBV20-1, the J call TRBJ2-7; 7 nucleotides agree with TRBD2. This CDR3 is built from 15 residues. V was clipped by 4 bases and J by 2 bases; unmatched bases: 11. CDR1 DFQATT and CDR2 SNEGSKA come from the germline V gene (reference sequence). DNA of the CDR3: TGCAGTGCTACCCCCAGACTAGCCCCACCCTACGAGCAGTACTTC. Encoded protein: CSATPRLAPPYEQYF.

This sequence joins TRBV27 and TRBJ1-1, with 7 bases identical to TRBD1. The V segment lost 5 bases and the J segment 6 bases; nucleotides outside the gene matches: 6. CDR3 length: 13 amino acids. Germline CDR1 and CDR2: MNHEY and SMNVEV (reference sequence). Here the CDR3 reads CASSRQGEAEAFF. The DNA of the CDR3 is TGTGCCAGCAGTAGACAGGGTGAGGCTGAAGCTTTCTTT.

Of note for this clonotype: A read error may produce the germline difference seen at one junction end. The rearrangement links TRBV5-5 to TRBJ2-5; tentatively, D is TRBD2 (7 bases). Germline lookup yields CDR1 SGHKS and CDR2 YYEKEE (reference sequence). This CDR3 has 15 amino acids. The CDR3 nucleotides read TGTGGCAGCAGCTTGCAGGGGAGGGAAGTAGAGACCCAGTACTTC. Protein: CGSSLQGREVETQYF.

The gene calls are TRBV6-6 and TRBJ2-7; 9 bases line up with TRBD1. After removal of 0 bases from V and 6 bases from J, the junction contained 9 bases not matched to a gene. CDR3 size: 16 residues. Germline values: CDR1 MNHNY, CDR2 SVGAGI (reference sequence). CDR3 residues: CASSYSLQGAGSEQYF. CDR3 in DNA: TGTGCCAGCAGTTACTCCCTACAGGGGGCAGGGTCCGAGCAGTACTTC.

The CDR3 bases are TGTGCCAGCAGTTTCCGGGCCCAGAGGTTACTTAACACTGAAGCTTTCTTT. Translated, it gives CASSFRAQRLLNTEAFF. V and J are TRBV12-3 or TRBV12-4 and TRBJ1-1; D call uncertain. The V end lost 3 bases, the J end lost 2 bases, and 19 bases lay between the germline ends. The CDR3 spans 17 residues.

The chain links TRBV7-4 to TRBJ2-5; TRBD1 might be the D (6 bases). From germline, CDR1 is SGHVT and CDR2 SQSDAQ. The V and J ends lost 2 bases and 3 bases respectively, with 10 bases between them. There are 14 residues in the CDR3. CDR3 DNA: TGTGCCAGCAGCTTAAGGTGGACAGAAGAGACCCAGTACTTC. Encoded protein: CASSLRWTEETQYF.

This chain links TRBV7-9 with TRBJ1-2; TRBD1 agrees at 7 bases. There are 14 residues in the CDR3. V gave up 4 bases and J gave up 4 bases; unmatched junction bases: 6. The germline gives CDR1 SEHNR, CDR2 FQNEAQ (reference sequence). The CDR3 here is CASSYPDRVYGYTF. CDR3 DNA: TGTGCCAGCAGCTACCCCGACAGGGTCTATGGCTACACCTTC.

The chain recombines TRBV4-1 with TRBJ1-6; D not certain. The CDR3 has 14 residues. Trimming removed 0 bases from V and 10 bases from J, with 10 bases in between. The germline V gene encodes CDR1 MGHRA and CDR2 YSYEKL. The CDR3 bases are TGCGCCAGCAGCCAAGAAGCTCAGCGATCACCCCTCCACTTT. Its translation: CASSQEAQRSPLHF.

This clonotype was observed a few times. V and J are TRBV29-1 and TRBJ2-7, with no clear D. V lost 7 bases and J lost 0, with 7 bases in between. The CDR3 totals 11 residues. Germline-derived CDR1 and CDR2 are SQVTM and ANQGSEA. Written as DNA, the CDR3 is TGCAGCGCCCTCCACTCCTACGAGCAGTACTTC. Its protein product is CSALHSYEQYF.

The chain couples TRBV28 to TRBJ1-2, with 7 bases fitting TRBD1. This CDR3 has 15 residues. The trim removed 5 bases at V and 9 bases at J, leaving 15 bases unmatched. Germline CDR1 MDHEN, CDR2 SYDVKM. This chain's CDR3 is CASSLQTGQIWSYTF. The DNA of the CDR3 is TGTGCCAGCAGTCTTCAGACGGGACAGATCTGGAGCTACACCTTC.

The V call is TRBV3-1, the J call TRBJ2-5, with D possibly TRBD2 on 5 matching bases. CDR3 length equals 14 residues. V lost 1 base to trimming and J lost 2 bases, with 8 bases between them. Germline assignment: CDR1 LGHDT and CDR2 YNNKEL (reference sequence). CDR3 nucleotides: TGTGCCAGCAGCCAAGTAGCGAGGCAAGAGACCCAGTACTTC. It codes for CASSQVARQETQYF.

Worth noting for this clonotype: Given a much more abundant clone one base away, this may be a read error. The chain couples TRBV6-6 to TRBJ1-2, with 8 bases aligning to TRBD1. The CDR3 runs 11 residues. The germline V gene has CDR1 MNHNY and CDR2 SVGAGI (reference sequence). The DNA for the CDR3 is TGTGCCGGCAGTTGGACAGGGGGCTACACCTTC. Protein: CAGSWTGGYTF.

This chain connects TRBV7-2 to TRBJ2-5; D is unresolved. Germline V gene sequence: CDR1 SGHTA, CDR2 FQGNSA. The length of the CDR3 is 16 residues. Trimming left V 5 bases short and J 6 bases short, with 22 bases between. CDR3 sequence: CASSPRGDQLKKTQYF. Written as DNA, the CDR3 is TGTGCCAGCAGCCCCCGCGGAGATCAACTTAAAAAGACCCAGTACTTC.

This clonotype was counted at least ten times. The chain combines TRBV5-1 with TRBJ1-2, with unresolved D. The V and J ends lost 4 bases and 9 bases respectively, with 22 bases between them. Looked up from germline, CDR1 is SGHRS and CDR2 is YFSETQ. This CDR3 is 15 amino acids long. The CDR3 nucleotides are TGCGCCAGCAGCCAAGGGAGGCAGTCCTCAGGCAGCTACACCTTC. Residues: CASSQGRQSSGSYTF.

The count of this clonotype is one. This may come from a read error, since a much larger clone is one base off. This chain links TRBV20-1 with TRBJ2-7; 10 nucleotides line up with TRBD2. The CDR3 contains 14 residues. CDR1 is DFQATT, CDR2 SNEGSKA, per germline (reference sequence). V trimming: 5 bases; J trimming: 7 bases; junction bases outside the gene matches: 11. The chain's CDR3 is CSALLAGAYNEQYF. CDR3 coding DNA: TGCAGTGCTCTCCTAGCGGGAGCGTACAATGAGCAGTACTTC.

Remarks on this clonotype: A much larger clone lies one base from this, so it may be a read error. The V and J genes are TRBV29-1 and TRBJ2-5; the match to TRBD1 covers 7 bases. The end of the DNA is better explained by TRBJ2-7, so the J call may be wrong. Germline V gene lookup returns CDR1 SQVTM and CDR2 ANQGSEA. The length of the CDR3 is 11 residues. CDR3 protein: CSVAYRGEQYF. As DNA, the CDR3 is TGCAGCGTCGCCTACAGGGGCGAGCAGTACTTC.

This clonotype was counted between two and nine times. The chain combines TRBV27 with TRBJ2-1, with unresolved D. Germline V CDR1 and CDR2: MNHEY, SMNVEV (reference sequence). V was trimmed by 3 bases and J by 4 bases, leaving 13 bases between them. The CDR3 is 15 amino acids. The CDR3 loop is CASSLTGPPYNEQFF. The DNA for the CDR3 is TGTGCCAGCAGTTTGACGGGCCCCCCTTACAATGAGCAGTTCTTC.

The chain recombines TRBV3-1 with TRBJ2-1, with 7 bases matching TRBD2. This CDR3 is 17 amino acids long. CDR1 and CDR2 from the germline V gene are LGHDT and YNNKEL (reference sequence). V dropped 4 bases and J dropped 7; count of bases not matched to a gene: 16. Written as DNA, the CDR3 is TGTGCCAGCAGCCTGAACTCTCGGGCGGGAGAGGGTAATGAGCAGTTCTTC. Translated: CASSLNSRAGEGNEQFF.

This CDR3 reads CASSYSARANQPQHF. CDR3 bases: TGTGCCAGCAGTTACTCAGCCAGGGCCAATCAGCCCCAGCATTTT. This rearrangement joins TRBV6-5 to TRBJ1-5, with D maybe TRBD1 (5 bases). The germline gives CDR1 MNHEY, CDR2 SVGAGI. The CDR3 runs to 15 residues. V lost 0 bases and J lost 3, with 9 bases in between.

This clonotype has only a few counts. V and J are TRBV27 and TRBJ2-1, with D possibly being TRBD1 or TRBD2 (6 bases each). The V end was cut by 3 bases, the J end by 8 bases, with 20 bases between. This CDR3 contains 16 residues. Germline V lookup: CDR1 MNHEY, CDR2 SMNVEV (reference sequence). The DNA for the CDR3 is TGTGCCAGCAGTTTCCGGCTCAAGGGAAGGGGGGATGAGCAGTTCTTC. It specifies CASSFRLKGRGDEQFF.